This T cell receptor beta chain was identified during a study of T cells after yellow fever vaccination. Turning to the study itself: Fractions with few cells were prepared using SMART-Seq v4 Ultra Low Input.

TCRdb re-called the 5' RACE reads through MiXCR, storing one row per CDR3 protein. The table includes hundreds of thousands of distinct CDR3 sequences, about 3.5% detected once. The trim removed 6 bases at V and 2 bases at J, leaving 10 bases unmatched. The CDR3 covers 16 residues. CDR1 and CDR2 (germline): MNHEY, SVGAGI. This clonotype has a handful of counts. Sequenced material: PBMCs, taken on the day of the yellow fever booster vaccination. The V and J genes are TRBV6-5 and TRBJ1-5; TRBD1 matches 7 bases. The receptor's source is a man aged 18 to 30 who received the YFV17D yellow fever vaccine. This CDR3 is CASSPKGGYGNQPQHF. Here the CDR3 DNA reads TGTGCCAGCAGCCCGAAAGGGGGCTATGGCAATCAGCCCCAGCATTTT.